This TCR beta chain was obtained from a study of post-analysis software for immune sequencing data. Unique-molecular-identifier-tagged TCR beta cDNA libraries were used. From the PCR reads, TCRdb called clonotypes with MiXCR, one entry per CDR3 protein. Of roughly 700,000 distinct CDR3 sequences listed, 25% to 30% are singletons. The sequence was obtained from a girl aged 10-17 years with multiple sclerosis. The specimen sequenced was blood.

The CDR3: CASSWKIQGTTEAFF. CDR3 bases: TGTGCCAGCAGCTGGAAAATACAGGGTACCACTGAAGCTTTCTTT. The chain recombines TRBV5-4 with TRBJ1-1; D might be TRBD1 (6 bases). This CDR3 has 15 residues. Deletions cut 3 bases from V and 4 bases from J, with 16 bases between. Germline CDR1 and CDR2: SGHNT and YYREEE (reference sequence).